This entry lists 32 T cell receptor beta chains sequenced from one sample in a study of OX40 agonist ivuxolimab in advanced cancers. The table came from immunoSEQ multiplex PCR; TCRdb's copy has only in-frame clones and leaves some out. The table has tens of thousands of clones, roughly 80% seen once; the top ten hold 5.5% to 6%. This specimen consisted of CD4+ or CD8+ T cells sorted from blood, obtained in a trial of the OX40 agonist ivuxolimab. The receptors here all came from an adult with an advanced solid tumor such as melanoma, head and neck, liver or kidney cancer.

About this clone: Germline and junction disagree at one end, which may indicate a read error. This chain uses TRBV7-7 with TRBJ2-1, with D possibly matching TRBD1 (5 bases). Germline V gene data show CDR1 as SSHAT and CDR2 as FNYEAQ (reference sequence). This CDR3 has 16 residues. The CDR3 here is CASSQGRTITYNEQFF. The DNA of the CDR3 is TGTGCTAGCAGCCAGGGTAGGACGATCACCTACAATGAGCAGTTCTTC.

This rearrangement joins TRBV28 to TRBJ2-2, with D possibly TRBD1 on 5 matching bases. The germline V gene encodes CDR1 MDHEN and CDR2 SYDVKM. The CDR3 contains 14 residues. Trimming shortened V by 3 bases and J by 1 base, and 6 bases separated the two germline ends. CDR3 coding DNA: TGTGCCAGCAGTTTCGGACAGAACACCGGGGAGCTGTTTTTT. As protein: CASSFGQNTGELFF. The whole variable domain, remainder taken from reference TRBV28 and TRBJ2-2, is DVKVTQSSRYLVKRTGEKVFLECVQDMDHENMFWYRQDPGLGLRLIYFSYDVKMKEKGDIPEGYSVSREKKERFSLILESASTNQTSMYLCASSFGQNTGELFFGEGSRLTVL.

As concerns this clone: A much larger clone differs from this one at a single base, so this may be a read error. This chain connects TRBV5-1 to TRBJ1-3; perhaps TRBD1 as D (5 bases). The germline CDR1 and CDR2 sequences are SGHRS and YFSETQ. V gave up 0 bases and J gave up 2 bases, with 12 bases separating them. This CDR3 has 16 amino acids. The CDR3 DNA sequence: TGCGCCAGCAGCTTGGCGTCGGTAGGGGCTGGAAACACCATATATTTT. It codes for CASSLASVGAGNTIYF. Complete variable domain (other parts from reference TRBV5-1 and TRBJ1-3): KAGVTQTPRYLIKTRGQQVTLSCSPISGHRSVSWYQQTPGQGLQFLFEYFSETQRNKGNFPGRFSGRQFSNSRSEMNVSTLELGDSALYLCASSLASVGAGNTIYFGEGSWLTVV.

The V gene is TRBV2, the J gene TRBJ2-5, with 7 bases fitting TRBD1. Germline CDR1 and CDR2: SNHLY and FYNNEI. The J segment lost 4 bases and the V segment lost 6 bases, leaving 2 bases of the junction unmatched. CDR3 length: 12 amino acids. The CDR3 protein is CASRGTVETQYF. CDR3 sequence (DNA): TGTGCCAGCAGGGGGACAGTAGAGACCCAGTACTTC.

J is TRBJ2-5 and V is TRBV2; weak D call: TRBD1 (6 bases). With 7 bases removed from V and 5 bases from J, the gap between germline ends came to 8 bases. This CDR3 spans 11 amino acids. Germline CDR1 and CDR2: SNHLY and FYNNEI. Written as DNA, the CDR3 is TGTGCCAGCAAGAGGGGGGAGACCCAGTACTTC. Residues: CASKRGETQYF.

The CDR3 spells CASSRTSGGTDTQYF. CDR3 DNA: TGTGCCAGCAGCAGGACTAGCGGGGGAACAGATACGCAGTATTTT. This chain links TRBV5-4 with TRBJ2-3; TRBD2 matches 13 bases. The J segment lost 3 bases and the V segment lost 4 bases, leaving 2 bases of the junction unmatched. CDR1 SGHNT and CDR2 YYREEE come from the germline V gene (reference sequence). The CDR3 runs to 15 residues.

V and J are TRBV27 and TRBJ2-1; D may be TRBD1 (6 bases). This CDR3 is built from 14 residues. CDR1 MNHEY and CDR2 SMNVEV come from the germline V gene (reference sequence). V lost 6 bases and J 0 bases, leaving 9 bases between the germline ends. In DNA form, the CDR3 reads TGTGCCAGCAGCACAGGGAGCTCCTACAATGAGCAGTTCTTC. It encodes CASSTGSSYNEQFF.

The chain is built from TRBV7-9 and TRBJ2-6; TRBD1 matches 8 bases. J lost 0 bases, V lost 11 bases, and 9 bases had no gene match. CDR1 and CDR2 from the germline V gene are SEHNR and FQNEAQ (reference sequence). The CDR3 spans 16 residues. This CDR3 reads CADTGQGRSGANVLTF. The CDR3 DNA is TGTGCCGACACAGGACAGGGCCGCTCTGGGGCCAACGTCCTGACTTTC.

This sequence joins TRBV20-1 and TRBJ2-7, with 7 bases that match TRBD1. This CDR3 has 11 residues. Germline trimming cut 5 bases from V and 3 bases from J; bases unmatched to any gene: 1. Per the germline V gene, CDR1 is DFQATT and CDR2 is SNEGSKA (reference sequence). The CDR3 DNA sequence: TGCAGTGCTGGGACAGACTACGAGCAGTACGTC. Translated, it gives CSAGTDYEQYV.

For the CDR3, the DNA is TGTGCCAGCAGTGGGACTAGCGCCGGGGAGCTGTTTTTT. Translation gives CASSGTSAGELFF. V and J are TRBV6-1 and TRBJ2-2, with 9 bases identical to TRBD2. This CDR3 spans 13 amino acids. J was trimmed by 6 bases and V by 4 bases; bases with no gene match: 0. Germline V gene sequence: CDR1 MNHNS, CDR2 SASEGT.

The chain is built from TRBV6-5 and TRBJ1-5; D ambiguous. Germline V gene lookup returns CDR1 MNHEY and CDR2 SVGAGI. This CDR3 is 15 amino acids long. Trimming cost V 6 bases and J 0 bases, with 12 bases left between them. Here the CDR3 DNA reads TGTGCCAGCAGCAAGAGGAGCTATAGCAATCAGCCCCAGCATTTT. Amino acids: CASSKRSYSNQPQHF.

This chain connects TRBV19 to TRBJ1-1, with D unclear. Trimming took 6 bases from V and 1 from J, leaving 6 bases between them. Germline lookup yields CDR1 LNHDA and CDR2 SQIVND (reference sequence). The CDR3 sequence is 12 residues long. The CDR3 region is CASRAGNTEAFF. The CDR3 region has the DNA TGTGCCAGTAGGGCAGGGAACACTGAAGCTTTCTTT.

The table lists this clone with a few counts. The chain recombines TRBV5-1 with TRBJ2-1; D perhaps matches TRBD2 (6 bases). The CDR3 runs 14 residues. V gave up 4 bases and J gave up 10 bases, with 18 bases separating them. Germline V gene data show CDR1 as SGHRS and CDR2 as YFSETQ. The CDR3 spells CASSEGPRREEQFF. DNA for the CDR3: TGCGCCAGCAGCGAAGGTCCCCGTCGGGAGGAGCAGTTCTTC.

This chain links TRBV7-2 with TRBJ1-1, with a possible D match to TRBD1 (5 bases). Germline-derived CDR1 and CDR2 are SGHTA and FQGNSA. Trimming pared 3 bases from V and 0 bases from J, leaving 14 bases between. There are 16 residues in the CDR3. The CDR3 sequence is CASSLVGGSVNTEAFF. In DNA, the CDR3 is TGTGCCAGCAGCTTGGTCGGGGGGAGCGTGAACACTGAAGCTTTCTTT.

The chain combines TRBV28 with TRBJ2-3; 8 bases agree with TRBD2. This CDR3 comprises 15 residues. Germline-derived CDR1 and CDR2 are MDHEN and SYDVKM. The J segment lost 4 bases and the V segment lost 4 bases, leaving 7 bases of the junction unmatched. The CDR3 loop reads CASSWRLASADTQYF. The CDR3 coding sequence is TGTGCCAGCAGTTGGAGACTAGCGTCGGCAGATACGCAGTATTTT. Supplemented by reference TRBV28 and TRBJ2-3, the full variable domain reads DVKVTQSSRYLVKRTGEKVFLECVQDMDHENMFWYRQDPGLGLRLIYFSYDVKMKEKGDIPEGYSVSREKKERFSLILESASTNQTSMYLCASSWRLASADTQYFGPGTRLTVL.

V is TRBV7-9 and J is TRBJ1-2, with D unclear. The CDR3 length is 14 residues. Trimming left V 1 base short and J 3 bases short, with 9 bases between. Per germline, CDR1 SEHNR and CDR2 FQNEAQ (reference sequence). CDR3 residues: CASSLDPEHYGYTF. The CDR3, as DNA: TGTGCCAGCAGCTTAGATCCAGAACACTATGGCTACACCTTC.

This clone was counted only a few times. This rearrangement joins TRBV4-1 to TRBJ2-1, with D unresolved. The CDR3 has 14 amino acids. CDR1 is MGHRA, CDR2 YSYEKL, per germline. The ends were cut back, 0 bases at V and 4 bases at J, with 7 bases in the middle. The CDR3 bases are TGCGCCAGCAGCCAAGAGGACGCTTACAATGAGCAGTTCTTC. Translating it yields CASSQEDAYNEQFF.

This CDR3 is CASSGGTIPYTEAFF. The DNA for the CDR3 is TGTGCCAGCAGCGGAGGGACCATTCCCTACACTGAAGCTTTCTTT. The gene calls are TRBV9 and TRBJ1-1; a possible D gene is TRBD1 (5 bases). Germline values: CDR1 SGDLS, CDR2 YYNGEE. V was pared by 3 bases and J by 3 bases, with 15 bases between. CDR3 length equals 15 residues.

The chain uses TRBV19 and TRBJ2-1, with 7 bases aligning to TRBD2. Germline assignment: CDR1 LNHDA and CDR2 SQIVND (reference sequence). Trimming took 5 bases from V and 9 from J; bases not matched to a gene: 4. This CDR3 comprises 12 residues. CDR3 sequence: CASSPLAGEQFF. CDR3 nucleotide sequence: TGTGCCAGTAGTCCATTAGCGGGTGAGCAGTTCTTC.

The V call is TRBV19, the J call TRBJ1-5; no clear D gene. The CDR3 length is 14 residues. Trimming cost V 5 bases and J 2 bases, with 10 bases left between them. Germline lookup yields CDR1 LNHDA and CDR2 SQIVND (reference sequence). The CDR3 spells CASSVTGGNQPQHF. The DNA of the CDR3 is TGTGCCAGTAGTGTGACGGGCGGCAATCAGCCCCAGCATTTT.

This clone was observed once. V is TRBV30 and J is TRBJ2-7; TRBD2 matches at 8 bases. CDR1 is GTSNPN, CDR2 SVGIG, per germline (reference sequence). The CDR3 is 17 amino acids. V dropped 3 bases and J dropped 0; count of bases not matched to a gene: 13. The CDR3 nucleotides read TGTGCCTGGAGGATCCTAGCGGGCGATGAGAGCTCCTACGAGCAGTACTTC. The encoded protein is CAWRILAGDESSYEQYF.

This chain links TRBV7-9 with TRBJ1-5; unclear D gene. Germline CDR1 reads SEHNR; CDR2 reads FQNEAQ (reference sequence). V shed 5 bases and J shed 7 bases, with 12 bases lying between them. The CDR3 spans 13 residues. The CDR3 coding sequence is TGTGCCAGCAGCAGAATTGACGGACAGCCCCAGCATTTT. It is translated as CASSRIDGQPQHF. Looking up the rest from reference TRBV7-9 and TRBJ1-5 gives the full variable domain: DTGVSQNPRHKITKRGQNVTFRCDPISEHNRLYWYRQTLGQGPEFLTYFQNEAQLEKSRLLSDRFSAERPKGSFSTLEIQRTEQGDSAMYLCASSRIDGQPQHFGDGTRLSIL.

Concerning this clone itself: The sample carries other DNA sequences with the same CDR3. This chain links TRBV2 with TRBJ2-7; possibly TRBD2 for D (6 bases). The CDR3 consists of 14 residues. Germline CDR1 and CDR2: SNHLY and FYNNEI. The CDR3 sequence: CASSEAGGSYEQYV. DNA for the CDR3: TGTGCCAGCAGTGAAGCCGGGGGTTCCTACGAGCAGTACGTT.

V gene TRBV29-1 combines with J gene TRBJ1-5; D may be TRBD1 (5 bases). The CDR3 is 15 residues long. Trimming removed 6 bases at V and 0 bases at J, with 15 bases between. The germline V gene encodes CDR1 SQVTM and CDR2 ANQGSEA. CDR3 sequence (DNA): TGCAGCGTCAAAACGACCCAGGGTAGCAATCAGCCCCAGCATTTT. It specifies CSVKTTQGSNQPQHF. The full variable domain, completed using reference TRBV29-1 and TRBJ1-5, is SAVISQKPSRDICQRGTSLTIQCQVDSQVTMMFWYRQQPGQSLTLIATANQGSEATYESGFVIDKFPISRPNLTFSTLTVSNMSPEDSSIYLCSVKTTQGSNQPQHFGDGTRLSIL.

The V gene is TRBV4-1, the J gene TRBJ1-2; D remains unclear. The CDR3 is made up of 13 amino acids. CDR1 and CDR2 from the germline V gene are MGHRA and YSYEKL. V was shortened by 0 bases and J by 8 bases, with 10 bases between the two germline ends. CDR3 region: CASSQDITGGYTF. The CDR3 DNA reads TGCGCCAGCAGCCAAGATATCACTGGGGGCTACACCTTC.

The CDR3 is CASSGSGKTQYF. The CDR3 DNA follows: TGTGCCAGCAGCGGGAGTGGCAAGACCCAGTACTTC. The chain uses TRBV27 and TRBJ2-5; D is possibly TRBD2 (6 bases). Between the trimmed V and J ends, which lost 6 bases and 6 bases, there was a span of 11 bases. The CDR3 loop spans 12 amino acids. Germline V gene data show CDR1 as MNHEY and CDR2 as SMNVEV (reference sequence).

The chain recombines TRBV10-3 with TRBJ2-1, with 14 bases that match TRBD2. V shed 6 bases and J 6 bases; nucleotides not matched to a gene: 10. The CDR3 has 17 amino acids. Germline CDR1 is ENHRY and CDR2 is SYGVKD. The CDR3, as DNA: TGTGCCATCAGAACCGGGACTAGCGGGGGCCCCTCCAATGAGCAGTTCTTC. Translating it yields CAIRTGTSGGPSNEQFF.

In this sample, this clone turned up once. This chain uses TRBV29-1 with TRBJ1-4; tentatively, D is TRBD1 (6 bases). The ends were cut back, 1 base at V and 10 bases at J, with 16 bases in the middle. Germline V lookup: CDR1 SQVTM, CDR2 ANQGSEA. This CDR3 is built from 14 residues. CDR3 in amino acids: CSVEARGFSTKLFF. CDR3 in DNA: TGCAGCGTTGAAGCTAGGGGGTTTTCGACAAAACTGTTTTTT. The variable domain in full, with the rest retrieved from reference TRBV29-1 and TRBJ1-4, is SAVISQKPSRDICQRGTSLTIQCQVDSQVTMMFWYRQQPGQSLTLIATANQGSEATYESGFVIDKFPISRPNLTFSTLTVSNMSPEDSSIYLCSVEARGFSTKLFFGSGTQLSVL.

The V call is TRBV7-9, the J call TRBJ2-1; D is uncertain. Germline CDR1 and CDR2: SEHNR and FQNEAQ (reference sequence). With 2 bases removed from V and 7 bases from J, the gap between germline ends came to 12 bases. The CDR3 loop spans 14 amino acids. CDR3 region: CASSLQPLENEQFF. Here the CDR3 DNA reads TGTGCCAGCAGCTTACAGCCCCTAGAGAATGAGCAGTTCTTC.

This clone was observed once. The chain carries TRBV28 and TRBJ2-1; D tentatively fits TRBD1 or TRBD2 (6 bases each). Germline assignment: CDR1 MDHEN and CDR2 SYDVKM. The CDR3 sequence is 15 residues long. Trimming pared 3 bases from V and 3 bases from J, leaving 12 bases between. The CDR3, as DNA: TGTGCCAGCAGTTTTTCGGGGGCATTCTACAATGAGCAGTTCTTC. As protein: CASSFSGAFYNEQFF. The full variable domain, completed using reference TRBV28 and TRBJ2-1, is DVKVTQSSRYLVKRTGEKVFLECVQDMDHENMFWYRQDPGLGLRLIYFSYDVKMKEKGDIPEGYSVSREKKERFSLILESASTNQTSMYLCASSFSGAFYNEQFFGPGTRLTVL.

The genes are TRBV28 and TRBJ2-5; no reliable D call. The DNA end lines up better with TRBJ2-7; the J call may be wrong. The CDR3 runs to 11 residues. Germline lookup yields CDR1 MDHEN and CDR2 SYDVKM. The CDR3 region has the DNA TGTGCCAGCAGTCCTCACTACGAGCAGTACTTC. It specifies CASSPHYEQYF.

This chain uses TRBV6-5 with TRBJ1-2; D might be TRBD1 (5 bases). Germline loops: CDR1 MNHEY, CDR2 SVGAGI. The CDR3 is made up of 13 amino acids. V lost 5 bases and J lost 2, with 9 bases in between. CDR3 residues: CASSLGGNYGYTF. The CDR3, as DNA: TGTGCCAGCAGTCTTGGGGGGAACTATGGCTACACCTTC.